These T cell receptor beta chains were read from a single sample in a study of blood T cells in healthy people across ages. Via MiXCR, TCRdb re-called the 5' RACE reads, giving one row per CDR3 protein. The table shows about 830,000 distinct CDR3 sequences, with 58% occurring only once. Sequences were obtained from blood. The receptors shown here come from a man younger than 45 in good health. The CDR3 runs from the conserved cysteine through the conserved F or W. A D gene is named only where the DNA matches it firmly. For some rows the clone size is stated as once, few or many, or as a class when expanded; others skip it.

D gene	clone size	V gene	J gene	CDR3 protein	CDR3 DNA
NA	NA	TRBV2	TRBJ2-7	CASRGLAPYEQYF	TGTGCCAGCAGAGGACTGGCCCCCTACGAGCAGTACTTC
TRBD2	NA	TRBV3-1	TRBJ2-7	CASSQAGLAGGYYNEQYF	TGTGCCAGCAGCCAAGCCGGACTAGCGGGAGGGTACTACAATGAGCAGTACTTC
TRBD2	NA	TRBV29-1	TRBJ2-3	CSGKGLAGADTQYF	TGCAGCGGAAAGGGACTAGCGGGAGCAGATACGCAGTATTTT
TRBD1	NA	TRBV4-1	TRBJ2-1	CASSHAGTGYNEQFF	TGCGCCAGCAGCCACGCCGGGACAGGGTACAATGAGCAGTTCTTC
TRBD1	few	TRBV7-8	TRBJ2-5	CASSLIARGETQYF	TGTGCCAGCAGCTTAATTGCCAGGGGGGAGACCCAGTACTTC
NA	NA	TRBV15	TRBJ2-7	CATSGKAGTPSSYEQYF	TGTGCCACCAGCGGAAAGGCGGGGACTCCAAGCTCCTACGAGCAGTACTTC
NA	NA	TRBV20-1	TRBJ2-7	CSAKAESSYEQYF	TGCAGTGCTAAGGCGGAGAGCTCCTACGAGCAGTACTTC
NA	NA	TRBV7-2	TRBJ1-3	CASSSPLAGSGNTIYF	TGTGCCAGCAGCTCGCCACTAGCGGGCTCTGGAAACACCATATATTTT
TRBD1	NA	TRBV4-3	TRBJ1-2	CASSLSGQGSYGYTF	TGCGCCAGCAGCCTCTCGGGACAGGGGAGCTATGGCTACACCTTC
NA	few	TRBV5-1	TRBJ1-6	CASSPSNDSPLHF	TGCGCCAGCAGCCCAAGCAACGATTCACCCCTCCACTTT
TRBD2	NA	TRBV7-9	TRBJ2-5	CASSHAGGQETQYF	TGTGCCAGCAGCCATGCGGGGGGCCAAGAGACCCAGTACTTC
NA	many	TRBV7-2	TRBJ2-7	CASSFTSYEQYF	TGTGCCAGCAGCTTCACTTCCTACGAGCAGTACTTC
NA	NA	TRBV2	TRBJ2-1	CASSALRSGEQFF	TGTGCCAGCAGCGCTCTACGTTCGGGGGAGCAGTTCTTC
TRBD1	many	TRBV30	TRBJ2-7	CAWSVVRAGGNEQYF	TGTGCCTGGAGTGTAGTACGGGCAGGGGGAAACGAGCAGTACTTC